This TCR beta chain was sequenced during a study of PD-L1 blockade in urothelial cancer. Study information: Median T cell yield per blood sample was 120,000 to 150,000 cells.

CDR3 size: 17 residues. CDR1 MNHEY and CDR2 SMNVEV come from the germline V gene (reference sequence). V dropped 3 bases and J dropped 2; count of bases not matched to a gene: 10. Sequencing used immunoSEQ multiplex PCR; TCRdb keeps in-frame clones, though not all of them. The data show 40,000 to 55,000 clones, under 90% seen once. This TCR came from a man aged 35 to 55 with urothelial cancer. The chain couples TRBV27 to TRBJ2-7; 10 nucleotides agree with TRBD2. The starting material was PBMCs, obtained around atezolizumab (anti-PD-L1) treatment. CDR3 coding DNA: TGTGCCAGCAGTTTCCGACCGCGGACTAGCGGTGCCTACGAGCAGTACTTC. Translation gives CASSFRPRTSGAYEQYF.